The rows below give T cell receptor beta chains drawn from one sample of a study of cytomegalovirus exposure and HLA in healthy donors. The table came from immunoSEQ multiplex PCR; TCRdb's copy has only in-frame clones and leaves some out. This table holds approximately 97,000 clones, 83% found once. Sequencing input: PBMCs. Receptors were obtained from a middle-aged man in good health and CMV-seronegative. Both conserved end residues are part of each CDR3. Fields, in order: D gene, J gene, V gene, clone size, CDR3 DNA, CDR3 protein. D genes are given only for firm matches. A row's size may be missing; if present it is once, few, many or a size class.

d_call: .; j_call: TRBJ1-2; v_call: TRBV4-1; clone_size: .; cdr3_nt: TGCGCCAGCAGCCAGGGGGGAGGACGCTTTGGGGGCTACACCTTC; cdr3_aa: CASSQGGGRFGGYTF
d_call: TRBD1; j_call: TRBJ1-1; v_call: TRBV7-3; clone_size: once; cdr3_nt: TGTGCCAGCAGCCCTGACAGGGGCGACACTGAAGCTTTCTTT; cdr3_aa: CASSPDRGDTEAFF
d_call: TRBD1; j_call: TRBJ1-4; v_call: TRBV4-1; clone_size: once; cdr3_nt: TGCGCCAGCAGCCTCGGGACAGGGAGCGCAACTAATGAAAAACTGTTTTTT; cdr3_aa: CASSLGTGSATNEKLFF
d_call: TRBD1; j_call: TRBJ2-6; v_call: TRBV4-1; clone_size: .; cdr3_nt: TGCGCCAGCAGCCGCTTTCTTTCCGGACAGGGGGTTTCTGGGGCCAACGTCCTGACTTTC; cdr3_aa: CASSRFLSGQGVSGANVLTF
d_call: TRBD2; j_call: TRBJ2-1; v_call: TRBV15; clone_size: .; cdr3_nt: TGTGCCACCAGCTCCGGGACTAGCGGGCCAGGGCTCGATGAGCAGTTCTTC; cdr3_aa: CATSSGTSGPGLDEQFF
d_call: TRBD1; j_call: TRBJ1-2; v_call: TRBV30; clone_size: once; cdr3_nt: TGTGCCCACGTCACCGGGACAGGGGACTATGGCTACACCTTC; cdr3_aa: CAHVTGTGDYGYTF
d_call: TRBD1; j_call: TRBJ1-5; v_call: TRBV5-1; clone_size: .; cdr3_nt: TGCGCCAGCAGCTTCTCAGGGGGCGATCAGCCCCAGCATTTT; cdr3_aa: CASSFSGGDQPQHF
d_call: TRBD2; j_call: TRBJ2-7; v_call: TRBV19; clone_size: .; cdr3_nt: TGTGCCAGTAGTATGGCTGGACTAGCGGCCCCTTCCTACGAGCAGTACTTC; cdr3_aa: CASSMAGLAAPSYEQYF
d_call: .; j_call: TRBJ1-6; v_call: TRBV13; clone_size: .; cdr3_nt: TGTGCCAGCAGCTTAGACGGGGTAGATTCCCTCCACTTT; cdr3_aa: CASSLDGVDSLHF
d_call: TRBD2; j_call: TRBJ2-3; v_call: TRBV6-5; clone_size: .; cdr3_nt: TGTGCCAGCAGTCCAGCGGGGGGGGGCACAGATACGCAGTATTTT; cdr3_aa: CASSPAGGGTDTQYF
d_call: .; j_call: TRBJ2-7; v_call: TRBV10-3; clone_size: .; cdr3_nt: TGTGCCATCTGGCAGGGAAGCCAATCCTCCTACGAGCAGTACTTC; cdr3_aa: CAIWQGSQSSYEQYF
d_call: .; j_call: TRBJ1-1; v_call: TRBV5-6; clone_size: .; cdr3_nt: TGTGCCAGCAGCTTGGTTGCGGGGGGAGCTTTCTTT; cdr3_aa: CASSLVAGGAFF
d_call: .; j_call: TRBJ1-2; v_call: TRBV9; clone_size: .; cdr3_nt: TGTGCCAGCAGCGTGAGGGGAGGGTATGGCTACACCTTC; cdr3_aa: CASSVRGGYGYTF
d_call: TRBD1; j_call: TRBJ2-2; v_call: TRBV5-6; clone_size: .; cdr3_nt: TGTGCCAGCAGCTTCCGGACAGGGTGGGGCGCGGGCACCGGGGAGCTGTTTTTT; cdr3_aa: CASSFRTGWGAGTGELFF
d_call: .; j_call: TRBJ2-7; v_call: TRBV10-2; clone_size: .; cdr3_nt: TGCGCCAGCAGTGAGTCGACTCGACAGCAAGGAGCCTACGAGCAGTACTTC; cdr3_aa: CASSESTRQQGAYEQYF
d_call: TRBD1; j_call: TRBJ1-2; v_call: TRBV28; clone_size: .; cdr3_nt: TGTGCCAGCAGACTAAGCGCTGTACAGGGGTATGGCTACACCTTC; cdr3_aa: CASRLSAVQGYGYTF